Listed below are T cell receptor beta chains from one sample, sequenced in a study of shared clonotypes between healthy human individuals. Profiled with immunoSEQ multiplex PCR; TCRdb holds only in-frame clones, not every one. The table includes around 510,000 clones, roughly 72% detected once. Sequencing was carried out using PBMCs. The receptors originated from a woman aged 40 to 50 in good health. Some clones in this sample may be carry-over from other donors' samples. Each CDR3 is given with its conserved first and last residue. Size values are once, few and many counts, or a class for expanded clones, and some rows have none.

v_gene,abundance,j_gene,CDR3aa
TRBV27,NA,TRBJ1-4,CASRASRDGEKLFF
TRBV2,many,TRBJ2-5,CASSARQSQETQYF
TRBV25-1,NA,TRBJ2-5,CASSASGTGEETQYF
TRBV5-4,NA,TRBJ2-7,CASSFFSGRTLQYEQYF
TRBV11-3,NA,TRBJ2-1,CASSSGQVSSYNEQFF
TRBV30,NA,TRBJ1-2,CAWSVRVNYGYTF
TRBV4-2,NA,TRBJ2-1,CASSQASDETDLDYNEQFF
TRBV7-9,NA,TRBJ1-2,CASSLWDTSYGYTF
TRBV28,NA,TRBJ1-2,CASSLSAGGYRYGYTF
TRBV4-2,NA,NA,CASSLAVRTGGLWSYEQYF
TRBV2,NA,TRBJ2-3,CASRSGSSTDTQYF
TRBV4-1,NA,TRBJ1-5,CASSHRQGVINQPQHF
TRBV28,once,TRBJ2-7,CASSLPRRRLADYEQYF
TRBV4-1,few,TRBJ2-3,CASSPRASGSSTDTQYF
TRBV28,NA,TRBJ1-1,CASSSMGGGLVKAFF
TRBV7-9,NA,TRBJ2-3,CASRAGLSTDTQYF
TRBV7-9,NA,TRBJ2-2,CASSYHGELFF
TRBV9,NA,TRBJ2-7,CASSGPQGAYEQYF
TRBV6-1,NA,TRBJ1-3,CASRQGSGNTIYF
TRBV23-1,NA,TRBJ2-7,CASSQSRRPISYEQYF
TRBV4-2,NA,TRBJ1-5,CASSQEGAGGNQPQHF
TRBV6-1,NA,TRBJ2-1,CASSEGTGRVEQFF
TRBV28,NA,TRBJ2-5,CASSRGPGPGTQYF
TRBV19,NA,TRBJ2-7,CASSISSGYEQYF
TRBV27,NA,TRBJ2-7,CASAQRQTYEQYF
TRBV7-2,NA,TRBJ2-5,CASSLHESRTQYF
TRBV7-6,NA,TRBJ1-1,CASSGTGVNTEAFF
TRBV15,NA,TRBJ2-1,CATSVETGGWNEQFF
TRBV14,once,TRBJ2-7,CASSQSLREGKEQYF
TRBV27,NA,TRBJ2-1,CASSPTGGRPHHNEQFF
TRBV5-4,NA,TRBJ2-5,CASSPNNQETQYF
TRBV18,NA,TRBJ2-7,CASSRGTSGSGVEQYF
TRBV28,NA,TRBJ2-2,CASSFPGPTGELFF
TRBV2,NA,TRBJ2-5,CASSEQGLAGTETQYF
TRBV11-2,NA,TRBJ2-1,CASSSGAQNEQFF
TRBV15,once,TRBJ2-3,CATRRTGGPDTQYF
TRBV2,NA,TRBJ2-7,CASREYEQYF
TRBV5-8,NA,TRBJ2-3,CASSLDRAADTQYF
TRBV5-1,NA,TRBJ2-7,CASSLASGEYEQYF
TRBV9,NA,TRBJ1-4,CASSAANGGIGEKLFF
TRBV7-2,NA,TRBJ2-1,CASSLNTAGGYNEQFF
TRBV11-2,NA,TRBJ1-1,CASSLDRQGRGEAFF
TRBV7-2,NA,TRBJ2-5,CASSSVRGGETQYF
TRBV7-9,NA,TRBJ2-5,CASSQRVGGQETQYF
TRBV28,NA,TRBJ1-2,CASSLRRDRAHYGYTF
TRBV5-1,NA,TRBJ2-2,CASSLSGHLNTGELFF
TRBV6-5,NA,TRBJ1-3,CASIQSRTSRNTIYF
TRBV30,NA,TRBJ1-3,CAWSATTHRQYSGNTIYF
TRBV27,NA,TRBJ1-3,CAGSYAGSGNTIYF
TRBV9,NA,TRBJ2-7,CASSVEYGTRYEQYF
TRBV6-5,few,TRBJ1-4,CASRSGTVREKLFF
TRBV29-1,few,TRBJ2-5,CSVVVGLTQYF
TRBV28,NA,TRBJ1-2,CASRRENYGYTF
TRBV28,NA,TRBJ1-5,CASSLPTQGWQPQHF
TRBV9,NA,TRBJ1-3,CASSVGYLGNTIYF